What follows is one T cell receptor beta chain and its context. This sample was included in a study of shared clonotypes between healthy human individuals. Per the original data handling: ImmunoSEQ junction-only sequences lacked quality scores, so their filtering differed. This table comes from immunoSEQ multiplex PCR, and its TCRdb copy is limited to in-frame clones, with some not included. V and J calls and clone size are copied from that table; D and trimming were computed from the DNA. This table has about 710,000 clones, around 78% appearing once. The V segment lost 5 bases and the J segment 1 base; nucleotides outside the gene matches: 1. Looked up from germline, CDR1 is SEHNR and CDR2 is FQNEAQ (reference sequence). The CDR3 covers 14 residues.

The V call is TRBV7-9, the J call TRBJ1-5; 8 bases are a match to TRBD1. The receptor was derived from a woman aged 30 to 39 in good health. The specimen sequenced was memory CD4+ T cells sorted from blood. The subset: CD45RA-negative fraction. The CDR3 sequence: CASSDRGSNQPQHF. The CDR3 coding sequence is TGTGCCAGCAGCGACAGGGGAAGCAATCAGCCCCAGCATTTT.